This TCR beta chain originates from a study of shared clonotypes between healthy human individuals. Overall study context: Used for every donor were three CD4 naive, three CD4 memory, two CD8 naive and one CD8 memory plate.

Each subset's genomic DNA was split evenly across several immunoSEQ plates. Assay: immunoSEQ multiplex PCR; the TCRdb copy retains only in-frame clones and omits some. The table records over 2 million clones, approximately 94% of them present only once. CD45RO-negative, CCR7-positively selected cells formed the naive CD8 fraction, excluding terminally differentiated effector memory CD45RA+ cells. The germline V gene encodes CDR1 LGHNA and CDR2 YNFKEQ. Between the trimmed V and J ends, which lost 3 bases and 0 bases, there was a span of 12 bases. This CDR3 is built from 15 residues. A few counts support this clone. Its target is not known. Regarding the study as a whole: Sharing across four donors was highest in naive CD4 (roughly 5%) and lowest in memory CD8 (approximately 0.4%).

The V and J genes are TRBV4-2 and TRBJ2-7, with D perhaps given as TRBD1 or TRBD2 (5 bases each). This receptor was obtained from a man younger than 30 in good health. The sample taken for sequencing was naive CD8+ T cells sorted from blood. CDR3 sequence reads: CASSHRDGGSYEQYF. CDR3 DNA: TGTGCCAGCAGCCACCGGGACGGAGGCTCCTACGAGCAGTACTTC.